These T cell receptor beta chains were read from a single sample in a study of cytomegalovirus exposure and HLA in healthy donors. The protocol was immunoSEQ multiplex PCR, while the TCRdb copy is restricted to in-frame clones and leaves out a portion. The sample shows 260,000 or so clones, around 90% of them seen only once. Sequences were obtained from PBMCs. The receptors were sampled from a woman aged 25 to 39 in good health and CMV-seronegative. Each CDR3 is given with its conserved first and last residue. Each record gives: clone size, V gene, D gene, J gene, CDR3 protein, CDR3 DNA. D genes are given only for firm matches. Clone size is not always given. Where it is, it says once, few, many or a class for expanded clones.

size: -
V: TRBV6-5
D: TRBD2
J: TRBJ2-3
CDR3: CASSYDAGGRTDTQYF
DNA: TGTGCCAGCAGTTATGACGCGGGAGGGCGCACAGATACGCAGTATTTT

size: -
V: TRBV19
D: TRBD1
J: TRBJ2-7
CDR3: CASSSDRGRYEQYF
DNA: TGTGCCAGTAGTTCGGACAGGGGAAGGTACGAGCAGTACTTC

size: once
V: TRBV7-2
D: TRBD1
J: TRBJ2-4
CDR3: CASSKEQGFKNIQYF
DNA: TGTGCCAGCAGCAAGGAACAGGGGTTCAAAAACATTCAGTACTTC

size: many
V: TRBV25-1
D: TRBD2
J: TRBJ2-1
CDR3: CASSEGLADHNEQFF
DNA: TGTGCCAGCAGTGAGGGACTAGCGGATCACAATGAGCAGTTCTTC

size: -
V: TRBV27
D: TRBD1
J: TRBJ1-2
CDR3: CASSLAGTGFYGYTF
DNA: TGTGCCAGCAGTTTGGCCGGGACAGGGTTCTATGGCTACACCTTC

size: -
V: TRBV30
D: -
J: TRBJ1-1
CDR3: CAWSATGNTEAFF
DNA: TGTGCCTGGAGTGCTACAGGGAACACTGAAGCTTTCTTT

size: -
V: TRBV13
D: -
J: TRBJ2-1
CDR3: CASSLVVGAGGNEQFF
DNA: TGTGCCAGCAGCTTAGTAGTTGGGGCTGGGGGCAATGAGCAGTTCTTC

size: -
V: TRBV27
D: -
J: TRBJ2-5
CDR3: CASRRDFQETQYF
DNA: TGTGCCAGCAGACGGGACTTTCAAGAGACCCAGTACTTC

size: -
V: TRBV14
D: TRBD2
J: TRBJ2-7
CDR3: CASSQATSGPYEQYF
DNA: TGTGCCAGCAGCCAAGCTACTAGCGGGCCCTACGAGCAGTACTTC

size: -
V: TRBV19
D: -
J: TRBJ1-5
CDR3: CASSSQGNQPQHF
DNA: TGTGCCAGTAGTTCGCAGGGCAATCAGCCCCAGCATTTT

size: -
V: TRBV27
D: -
J: TRBJ2-7
CDR3: CASSLGGQPYEQYF
DNA: TGTGCCAGCAGTTTGGGGGGACAGCCCTACGAGCAGTACTTC

size: -
V: TRBV5-1
D: TRBD1
J: TRBJ1-2
CDR3: CASSGGQYGYGYTF
DNA: TGCGCCAGCAGCGGGGGACAGTATGGCTATGGCTACACCTTC

size: -
V: TRBV5-4
D: TRBD1
J: TRBJ2-5
CDR3: CASSRGQGRETQYF
DNA: TGTGCCAGCAGCAGGGGACAGGGACGAGAGACCCAGTACTTC

size: -
V: TRBV13
D: TRBD2
J: TRBJ2-7
CDR3: CASSQLRGGPSEQYF
DNA: TGTGCCAGCAGCCAACTTCGGGGGGGCCCGAGTGAGCAGTACTTC

size: -
V: TRBV13
D: -
J: TRBJ2-1
CDR3: CASSLGGAEGPYNEQFF
DNA: TGTGCCAGCAGCTTAGGTGGGGCCGAGGGTCCCTACAATGAGCAGTTCTTC

size: -
V: TRBV29-1
D: TRBD1
J: TRBJ2-5
CDR3: CSVRRQGTETQYF
DNA: TGCAGCGTCCGTCGACAGGGGACAGAGACCCAGTACTTC

size: -
V: TRBV6-4
D: TRBD2
J: TRBJ2-1
CDR3: CASSPGLAGNNEQFF
DNA: TGTGCCAGCAGCCCCGGACTAGCGGGGAACAATGAGCAGTTCTTC

size: once
V: TRBV15
D: -
J: TRBJ2-1
CDR3: CATSRDSVYNEQFF
DNA: TGTGCCACCAGCAGAGATAGCGTCTACAATGAGCAGTTCTTC

size: -
V: TRBV28
D: -
J: TRBJ1-2
CDR3: CASSDISKGLTLYGYTF
DNA: TGTGCCAGCAGCGACATTTCGAAAGGGCTTACCCTCTATGGCTACACCTTC

size: -
V: TRBV2
D: -
J: TRBJ2-7
CDR3: CASTELGVGYEQYF
DNA: TGTGCCAGCACCGAACTGGGGGTGGGCTACGAGCAGTACTTC

size: -
V: TRBV7-6
D: TRBD1
J: TRBJ2-2
CDR3: CASSSFTIGTASSRTGELFF
DNA: TGTGCCAGCAGCTCGTTTACTATAGGGACAGCGTCTTCTCGGACCGGGGAGCTGTTTTTT

size: -
V: TRBV15
D: TRBD2
J: TRBJ2-1
CDR3: CATSRDPRLAGWSEQFF
DNA: TGTGCCACCAGCAGAGATCCTCGCCTAGCGGGATGGTCTGAGCAGTTCTTC

size: -
V: TRBV5-1
D: -
J: TRBJ2-3
CDR3: CASSLVGSDTDTQYF
DNA: TGCGCCAGCAGCTTGGTGGGGTCAGATACAGATACGCAGTATTTT

size: -
V: TRBV4-1
D: -
J: TRBJ2-2
CDR3: CASSHWEENTGELFF
DNA: TGCGCCAGCAGCCATTGGGAGGAGAACACCGGGGAGCTGTTTTTT

size: -
V: TRBV5-4
D: -
J: TRBJ2-7
CDR3: CASSVTPSSYEQYF
DNA: TGTGCCAGCAGCGTTACACCTAGCTCCTACGAGCAGTACTTC

size: -
V: TRBV28
D: -
J: TRBJ2-1
CDR3: CASISAPGIEQFF
DNA: TGTGCCAGCATCAGCGCTCCCGGAATTGAGCAGTTCTTC

size: -
V: TRBV2
D: -
J: TRBJ2-1
CDR3: CASSRRNPSYNEQFF
DNA: TGTGCCAGCAGTCGACGAAACCCTTCCTACAATGAGCAGTTCTTC

size: once
V: TRBV7-8
D: -
J: TRBJ1-4
CDR3: CASSLFSGSDEKLFF
DNA: TGTGCCAGCAGCTTGTTTTCTGGGTCGGATGAAAAACTGTTTTTT

size: -
V: TRBV28
D: TRBD2
J: TRBJ2-1
CDR3: CASSSGELAGVIHNEQFF
DNA: TGTGCCAGCAGTTCCGGCGAGCTAGCGGGAGTAATCCACAATGAGCAGTTCTTC

size: -
V: TRBV2
D: -
J: TRBJ2-7
CDR3: CASSRDTLMGDDEQYF
DNA: TGTGCCAGCAGCCGGGACACCCTTATGGGGGACGACGAGCAGTACTTC

size: -
V: TRBV5-6
D: TRBD1
J: TRBJ1-1
CDR3: CASSGTDRADTEAFF
DNA: TGTGCCAGCAGCGGGACGGACAGGGCGGACACTGAAGCTTTCTTT

size: -
V: TRBV28
D: -
J: TRBJ1-2
CDR3: CASRRRRNSYGYTF
DNA: TGTGCCAGCAGACGACGCCGGAACAGCTATGGCTACACCTTC

size: -
V: TRBV4-1
D: TRBD2
J: TRBJ2-7
CDR3: CASSHLAGPDYEQYF
DNA: TGCGCCAGCAGCCATCTAGCGGGACCGGACTACGAGCAGTACTTC

size: -
V: TRBV6-6
D: -
J: TRBJ2-3
CDR3: CASSPGGFLAQYF
DNA: TGTGCCAGCAGCCCCGGAGGTTTTTTGGCGCAGTATTTT

size: -
V: TRBV11-2
D: -
J: TRBJ2-5
CDR3: CASSLLPGSQETQYF
DNA: TGTGCCAGCAGCTTATTACCGGGGAGCCAAGAGACCCAGTACTTC

size: -
V: TRBV7-9
D: -
J: TRBJ2-7
CDR3: CASSLATKSSYEQYF
DNA: TGTGCCAGCAGCTTAGCGACTAAGAGCTCCTACGAGCAGTACTTC

size: -
V: TRBV6-5
D: -
J: TRBJ2-7
CDR3: CASKGEQYF
DNA: TGTGCCAGCAAAGGCGAGCAGTACTTC

size: -
V: TRBV7-8
D: -
J: TRBJ2-7
CDR3: CASSYSPGPAHEQYF
DNA: TGTGCCAGCAGCTACTCCCCCGGGCCCGCACACGAGCAGTACTTC

size: -
V: TRBV28
D: -
J: TRBJ1-5
CDR3: CASSLRGGNQPQHF
DNA: TGTGCCAGCAGTTTACGCGGGGGCAATCAGCCCCAGCATTTT

size: -
V: TRBV19
D: -
J: TRBJ2-1
CDR3: CASSMYNEQFF
DNA: TGTGCCAGTAGTATGTACAATGAGCAGTTCTTC

size: -
V: TRBV5-6
D: TRBD1
J: TRBJ2-7
CDR3: CASSLSGQEREQYF
DNA: TGTGCCAGCAGCTTGTCTGGACAGGAACGGGAGCAGTACTTC

size: few
V: TRBV27
D: TRBD2
J: TRBJ2-7
CDR3: CASSSPPGLAGGHEQYF
DNA: TGTGCCAGCAGTTCCCCCCCGGGACTAGCGGGAGGCCACGAGCAGTACTTC

size: -
V: TRBV7-2
D: -
J: TRBJ2-2
CDR3: CASSFQRVGNTGELFF
DNA: TGTGCCAGCAGCTTCCAGAGAGTTGGCAACACCGGGGAGCTGTTTTTT

size: -
V: TRBV13
D: -
J: TRBJ1-5
CDR3: CASSLGPDQPQHF
DNA: TGTGCCAGCAGCTTAGGCCCGGATCAGCCCCAGCATTTT

size: -
V: TRBV25-1
D: -
J: TRBJ1-1
CDR3: CASSESGEGRNTEAFF
DNA: TGTGCCAGCAGTGAATCGGGCGAAGGGAGAAACACTGAAGCTTTCTTT

size: -
V: TRBV6-1
D: -
J: TRBJ1-5
CDR3: CASTHGLAQPQHF
DNA: TGTGCCAGCACGCATGGGCTGGCTCAGCCCCAGCATTTT

size: -
V: TRBV2
D: -
J: TRBJ2-5
CDR3: CASSEAPPGETQYF
DNA: TGTGCCAGCAGTGAAGCCCCGCCCGGAGAGACCCAGTACTTC

size: -
V: TRBV7-2
D: TRBD1
J: TRBJ2-5
CDR3: CASSYRGEEETQYF
DNA: TGTGCCAGCAGCTACAGGGGAGAGGAAGAGACCCAGTACTTC

size: -
V: TRBV7-9
D: -
J: TRBJ2-1
CDR3: CASSLVVGEQFF
DNA: TGTGCCAGCAGCTTAGTCGTTGGTGAGCAGTTCTTC

size: -
V: TRBV29-1
D: -
J: TRBJ2-5
CDR3: CSAGDSYQETQYF
DNA: TGCAGCGCCGGAGACAGTTACCAAGAGACCCAGTACTTC

size: -
V: TRBV25-1
D: TRBD1
J: TRBJ1-4
CDR3: CASQGVGEKLFF
DNA: TGTGCCAGCCAGGGGGTCGGTGAAAAACTGTTTTTT

size: -
V: TRBV27
D: TRBD2
J: TRBJ2-3
CDR3: CASSPSSTSGALQRQYF
DNA: TGTGCCAGCAGTCCATCCTCGACTAGCGGGGCCCTCCAGAGGCAGTATTTT

size: -
V: TRBV7-8
D: -
J: TRBJ2-1
CDR3: CASSPGWDEQFF
DNA: TGTGCCAGCAGCCCCGGATGGGATGAGCAGTTCTTC

size: -
V: TRBV7-3
D: TRBD2
J: TRBJ2-3
CDR3: CASSIQAGVGETQYF
DNA: TGTGCCAGCAGCATTCAAGCGGGAGTGGGGGAAACGCAGTATTTT

size: -
V: TRBV7-2
D: -
J: TRBJ1-5
CDR3: CASSLGPGWQPQHF
DNA: TGTGCCAGCAGCTTAGGTCCGGGTTGGCAGCCCCAGCATTTT

size: -
V: TRBV12-5
D: TRBD2
J: TRBJ2-2
CDR3: CASGLVISGTSGNVGELFF
DNA: TGTGCTAGTGGTTTGGTCATTTCCGGGACTAGCGGGAATGTCGGGGAGCTGTTTTTT

size: -
V: TRBV14
D: -
J: TRBJ2-5
CDR3: CASSDGWETQYF
DNA: TGTGCCAGCAGCGATGGGTGGGAGACCCAGTACTTC

size: -
V: TRBV28
D: -
J: TRBJ1-5
CDR3: CASKPQGLSNQPQHF
DNA: TGTGCCAGCAAACCACAGGGTCTTAGCAATCAGCCCCAGCATTTT

size: once
V: TRBV4-2
D: -
J: TRBJ1-1
CDR3: CASSPILKSVNEAFF
DNA: TGTGCCAGCAGCCCAATACTGAAGTCCGTTAACGAAGCTTTCTTT